This passage covers 28 T cell receptor beta chains from one sample sequenced in a study of blood T cell repertoires in COVID-19. The assay was immunoSEQ multiplex PCR, and TCRdb's table has in-frame clones only and misses some. Of fewer than 300,000 clones listed, roughly nine tenths are singletons. Sequencing input: peripheral blood. Every receptor here comes from a woman under 40 with COVID-19, enrolled during active disease.

The chain employs TRBV4-1 and TRBJ2-7; maybe TRBD1 (6 bases). CDR3 length: 16 residues. Germline V lookup: CDR1 MGHRA, CDR2 YSYEKL. The V gene lost 2 bases and the J gene lost 0 bases, with 14 bases spanning the gap. CDR3 DNA sequence: TGCGCCAGCAGCCAACCTTCAGGGGCCAGCTCCTACGAGCAGTACTTC. Translated, it gives CASSQPSGASSYEQYF.

The table lists this clone with a few counts. The chain links TRBV12-3 or TRBV12-4 to TRBJ2-7, with a possible D match to TRBD2 (5 bases). V lost 5 bases and J lost 1, with 9 bases in between. CDR3 size: 13 residues. DNA of the CDR3: TGTGCCAGCAGTCTCGGGGTGTCCTACGAGCAGTACTTC. This sequence encodes CASSLGVSYEQYF.

The CDR3: CASTRTAGNTIYF. CDR3 in DNA: TGTGCCAGCACCAGGACAGCCGGAAACACCATATATTTT. The V and J genes are TRBV12-3 or TRBV12-4 and TRBJ1-3, with D tentatively TRBD1 (6 bases). CDR3 length: 13 residues. The V end lost 7 bases, the J end lost 4 bases, and 11 bases lay between the germline ends.

The chain carries TRBV18 and TRBJ2-3; the D gene is possibly TRBD2 (6 bases). This CDR3 is 16 amino acids long. The germline V gene encodes CDR1 KGHSH and CDR2 LQKENI. Trimming shortened V by 0 bases and J by 2 bases, and 12 bases separated the two germline ends. This chain's CDR3 is CASSPPLGGYTDTQYF. The CDR3 DNA follows: TGTGCCAGCTCACCACCGTTGGGGGGTTACACAGATACGCAGTATTTT.

The chain joins TRBV7-2 to TRBJ2-7; TRBD1 is a possible D gene (5 bases). Germline loops: CDR1 SGHTA, CDR2 FQGNSA. Trimming stripped 4 bases from V and 5 bases from J, with 12 bases between. CDR3 length: 13 amino acids. CDR3: CASSSRWGHEQYF. Written as DNA, the CDR3 is TGTGCCAGCAGCTCCCGTTGGGGCCACGAGCAGTACTTC.

The rearrangement joins TRBV7-8 to TRBJ2-5; 10 nucleotides line up with TRBD2. CDR1 is SGHVS, CDR2 FQNEAQ, per germline. With V trimmed by 2 bases and J by 4 bases, 7 bases remained unmatched. The CDR3 has 16 residues. CDR3 residues: CASSLKRLAGGETQYF. In nucleotides, the CDR3 is TGTGCCAGCAGCTTAAAACGACTAGCGGGCGGAGAGACCCAGTACTTC.

Turning to this clone: A much larger clone differs by one base, so this may be a read error. The chain links TRBV7-8 to TRBJ1-1; unclear D gene. This CDR3 has 11 residues. V gave up 6 bases and J gave up 1 base, with 3 bases separating them. Per germline, CDR1 SGHVS and CDR2 FQNEAQ. CDR3 sequence: CASRQNTEAFF. CDR3 DNA: TGTGCCAGCAGACAGAACACTGAAGCTTTCTTT.

The gene calls are TRBV4-1 and TRBJ1-1; D ambiguous. There are 16 residues in the CDR3. CDR1 is MGHRA and CDR2 is YSYEKL in the germline V gene. Trimming removed 0 bases at V and 0 bases at J, with 11 bases between. The CDR3 sequence is CASSQDWADLNTEAFF. In DNA, the CDR3 is TGCGCCAGCAGCCAAGATTGGGCAGACCTGAACACTGAAGCTTTCTTT.

V is TRBV3-1 (or the pseudogene TRBV3-2) and J is TRBJ2-7; 10 positions agree with TRBD2. V was pared by 6 bases and J by 6 bases, with 11 bases of the junction left unmatched. The germline CDR1 and CDR2 sequences are LGHDT and YNNKEL (reference sequence). The CDR3 has 15 residues. The DNA of the CDR3 is TGTGCCAGCAGAGTAGCGGGGGGCCCCCCTGGCGAGCAGTACTTC. Translation: CASRVAGGPPGEQYF.

The rearrangement uses TRBV4-1 and TRBJ1-6; a possible D gene is TRBD1 (5 bases). The CDR3 has 15 amino acids. In germline, CDR1 is MGHRA, CDR2 YSYEKL. Trimming pared 1 base from V and 14 bases from J, leaving 18 bases between. The CDR3 nucleotides read TGCGCCAGCAGCCAAGTAATCCGGGGGTCCAGGGCCCTCCACTTT. Protein product: CASSQVIRGSRALHF.

The V and J genes are TRBV28 and TRBJ1-4; perhaps TRBD1 as D (5 bases). CDR3 length: 17 residues. V gave up 2 bases and J gave up 7 bases, with 20 bases separating them. Germline V gives CDR1 MDHEN, CDR2 SYDVKM. The CDR3 DNA follows: TGTGCCAGCAGTTTAGCGTTCACCAGGGACGGGGGTGAAAAACTGTTTTTT. Its protein is CASSLAFTRDGGEKLFF.

This clone was detected only a few times. The chain has TRBV11-3 and TRBJ2-1; D perhaps matches TRBD2 (7 bases). The CDR3 runs 18 residues. Germline V lookup: CDR1 SGHNT, CDR2 YENEEA. V was trimmed by 5 bases and J by 4 bases, leaving 24 bases between them. The DNA of the CDR3 is TGTGCCAGCAGCCCCTTTAGGGGGGGGCAATCGGGATACAATGAGCAGTTCTTC. This encodes CASSPFRGGQSGYNEQFF.

V is TRBV3-1 (or the pseudogene TRBV3-2) and J is TRBJ1-1; D remains ambiguous. V lost 0 bases and J lost 4, with 12 bases in between. Germline lookup yields CDR1 LGHDT and CDR2 YNNKEL (reference sequence). The CDR3 is 15 amino acids. This CDR3 is CASSQDHEGGTEAFF. The CDR3 DNA sequence: TGTGCCAGCAGCCAAGATCACGAGGGAGGCACTGAAGCTTTCTTT.

The rearrangement uses TRBV5-1 and TRBJ1-6; no definite D call. CDR1 and CDR2 from the germline V gene are SGHRS and YFSETQ. The CDR3 runs to 13 residues. Trimming cost V 5 bases and J 4 bases, with 7 bases left between them. CDR3 coding DNA: TGCGCCAGCAGGTTCGAGTATAATTCACCCCTCCACTTT. Its protein is CASRFEYNSPLHF.

The gene calls are TRBV7-9 and TRBJ2-1; D remains ambiguous. Deletions cut 5 bases from V and 4 bases from J, with 9 bases between. Germline-derived CDR1 and CDR2 are SEHNR and FQNEAQ (reference sequence). CDR3 length: 13 amino acids. In DNA form, the CDR3 reads TGTGCCAGCAGCCCCGACACTTACAATGAGCAGTTCTTC. It specifies CASSPDTYNEQFF. The variable domain in full, completed from reference TRBV7-9 and TRBJ2-1, reads DTGVSQNPRHKITKRGQNVTFRCDPISEHNRLYWYRQTLGQGPEFLTYFQNEAQLEKSRLLSDRFSAERPKGSFSTLEIQRTEQGDSAMYLCASSPDTYNEQFFGPGTRLTVL.

The chain uses TRBV7-7 and TRBJ2-5; TRBD2 matches 8 bases. Germline assignment: CDR1 SSHAT and CDR2 FNYEAQ (reference sequence). V was pared by 2 bases and J by 3 bases, with 17 bases of the junction left unmatched. The CDR3 has 19 residues. The chain's CDR3 is CASSLSIKAGAPIKETQYF. The CDR3 DNA reads TGTGCCAGCAGCTTATCCATTAAAGCGGGGGCCCCTATAAAAGAGACCCAGTACTTC.

V is TRBV28 and J is TRBJ1-1, with D unclear. The CDR3 runs 12 residues. Germline lookup yields CDR1 MDHEN and CDR2 SYDVKM. The V end lost 7 bases, the J end lost 8 bases, and 14 bases lay between the germline ends. The CDR3 DNA reads TGTGCCAGCAACGGAGGGTCTTCAGAAGCTTTCTTT. This sequence encodes CASNGGSSEAFF.

This chain links TRBV4-1 with TRBJ2-1, with 7 bases lining up with TRBD1. With V trimmed by 4 bases and J by 6 bases, 9 bases remained unmatched. This CDR3 is 15 amino acids long. Looked up from germline, CDR1 is MGHRA and CDR2 is YSYEKL. CDR3 sequence reads: CASSRPTGLGNEQFF. CDR3 DNA sequence: TGCGCCAGCAGCCGGCCGACAGGGCTGGGCAATGAGCAGTTCTTC.

The chain recombines TRBV14 with TRBJ1-6, with TRBD1 as a possible D gene (6 bases). The CDR3 sequence is 13 residues long. Trimming stripped 6 bases from V and 10 bases from J, with 13 bases between. Germline CDR1 reads SGHDN; CDR2 reads FVKESK. The CDR3 DNA follows: TGTGCCAGCAGATCCAGGCAGGGGTCACCCCTCCACTTT. This encodes CASRSRQGSPLHF.

The chain joins TRBV4-1 to TRBJ2-5; D remains unclear. This CDR3 is 13 amino acids long. Trimming took off 4 bases at V and 1 base at J, with 7 bases between the two ends. Germline lookup yields CDR1 MGHRA and CDR2 YSYEKL. The CDR3 sequence is CASSPMAQETQYF. CDR3 nucleotide sequence: TGCGCCAGCAGCCCCATGGCCCAAGAGACCCAGTACTTC.

The chain links TRBV5-1 to TRBJ2-7; 8 nucleotides align to TRBD2. The V gene's germline CDR1 is SGHRS and CDR2 YFSETQ. V lost 0 bases to trimming and J lost 3 bases; unmatched junction nucleotides: 5. The CDR3 totals 15 residues. The CDR3 spells CASSLGTSTYYEQYF. The CDR3 DNA is TGCGCCAGCAGCTTGGGGACTAGCACATACTACGAGCAGTACTTC.

The DNA of the CDR3 is TGTGCCAGCTCGGGGGGGCGGAGCACAGATACGCAGTATTTT. This encodes CASSGGRSTDTQYF. V is TRBV2 and J is TRBJ2-3; 8 positions agree with TRBD2. V lost 8 bases to trimming and J lost 0 bases; unmatched junction nucleotides: 4. The germline V gene encodes CDR1 SNHLY and CDR2 FYNNEI. This CDR3 is 14 amino acids long.

The chain combines TRBV19 with TRBJ1-1; 10 nucleotides agree with TRBD1. Unmatched junction bases numbered 16, after V lost 5 bases and J lost 7 bases. There are 17 residues in the CDR3. CDR1 is LNHDA and CDR2 is SQIVND in the germline V gene (reference sequence). The CDR3 DNA sequence: TGTGCCAGTAGTCTCTCCGGGACAGGGGTCTTATTATTTGAAGCTTTCTTT. As protein: CASSLSGTGVLLFEAFF.

The rearrangement links TRBV5-1 to TRBJ1-1; 8 bases match TRBD1. V gave up 4 bases and J gave up 4 bases; unmatched junction bases: 9. The germline gives CDR1 SGHRS, CDR2 YFSETQ. The CDR3 is made up of 15 amino acids. The CDR3, as DNA: TGCGCCAGCAGCGGGCCAGGGGGCGCGGTCACTGAAGCTTTCTTT. Translation: CASSGPGGAVTEAFF. The complete variable domain, with remaining parts taken from reference TRBV5-1 and TRBJ1-1, reads KAGVTQTPRYLIKTRGQQVTLSCSPISGHRSVSWYQQTPGQGLQFLFEYFSETQRNKGNFPGRFSGRQFSNSRSEMNVSTLELGDSALYLCASSGPGGAVTEAFFGQGTRLTVV.

The chain recombines TRBV27 with TRBJ2-1; 10 positions agree with TRBD1. The junction had 7 bases not matched to a gene; V was cut back by 6 bases and J by 8 bases. This CDR3 is built from 14 residues. Germline V gene sequence: CDR1 MNHEY, CDR2 SMNVEV (reference sequence). The CDR3 DNA follows: TGTGCCAGCAGCGACAGGGGGCCGCTGGATGAGCAGTTCTTC. As protein: CASSDRGPLDEQFF.

V gene TRBV28 combines with J gene TRBJ1-2; D call uncertain. The CDR3 has 13 amino acids. Germline V lookup: CDR1 MDHEN, CDR2 SYDVKM. The V end lost 3 bases, the J end lost 4 bases, and 9 bases lay between the germline ends. The CDR3 coding sequence is TGTGCCAGCAGTTTTTCCGGTCTCTATGGCTACACCTTC. It translates to CASSFSGLYGYTF.

The J gene is TRBJ1-1, the V gene TRBV6-5; the D gene is possibly TRBD1 (5 bases). This CDR3 spans 15 amino acids. The V and J ends lost 10 bases and 1 base respectively, with 19 bases between them. The germline gives CDR1 MNHEY, CDR2 SVGAGI. The CDR3 DNA is TGTGCCACCTCCCTACTCAGGGAGGGGAACACTGAAGCTTTCTTT. This encodes CATSLLREGNTEAFF.

This chain connects TRBV30 to TRBJ1-5; 10 bases are a match to TRBD1. This CDR3 has 15 amino acids. Germline CDR1 reads GTSNPN; CDR2 reads SVGIG (reference sequence). Germline trimming cut 7 bases from V and 10 bases from J; bases unmatched to any gene: 16. The CDR3 nucleotides are TGTGCCTCCGGGACAGGGGTGGGATTGATCTTCCCCCAGCATTTT. This gives the protein CASGTGVGLIFPQHF.